This is a list of T cell receptor beta chains from one sample in a study of cytomegalovirus exposure and HLA in healthy donors. The data were produced by immunoSEQ multiplex PCR, yet TCRdb's version contains in-frame clones alone and is incomplete. The sample lists 150,000 to 200,000 clones, 80% occurring once. Source material: PBMCs. These receptors were taken from a human donor in good health. The CDR3 runs from the conserved cysteine through the conserved F or W. D genes are given only for firm matches. Clone size is given for some rows only: seen once, a few or many times, or a class if the clone is expanded.

V: TRBV7-2
length: 15
J: TRBJ2-1
D: .
size: once
CDR3: CASSLRVNSYNEQFF
DNA: TGTGCCAGCAGCCTTCGGGTGAACTCCTACAATGAGCAGTTCTTC

V: TRBV27
length: 13
J: TRBJ1-3
D: .
size: .
CDR3: CASIQSSGNTIYF
DNA: TGTGCCAGCATTCAGTCCTCTGGAAACACCATATATTTT

V: TRBV5-4
length: 15
J: TRBJ2-5
D: TRBD1
size: .
CDR3: CASSSTGQGAETQYF
DNA: TGTGCCAGCAGCAGCACCGGACAGGGGGCAGAGACCCAGTACTTC

V: TRBV27
length: 17
J: TRBJ1-1
D: .
size: .
CDR3: CASSLLGTPRLNTEAFF
DNA: TGTGCCAGCAGTTTATTAGGGACACCCCGCTTGAACACTGAAGCTTTCTTT

V: TRBV6-1
length: 15
J: TRBJ2-7
D: .
size: .
CDR3: CASSEASGRTYEQYF
DNA: TGTGCCAGCAGTGAAGCATCAGGGAGGACCTACGAGCAGTACTTC

V: TRBV19
length: 12
J: TRBJ2-3
D: TRBD1
size: once
CDR3: CASSKGQGTQYF
DNA: TGTGCCAGTAGTAAGGGACAGGGCACGCAGTATTTT

V: TRBV7-3
length: 16
J: TRBJ2-7
D: TRBD2
size: .
CDR3: CASSLLQTSGGYEQYF
DNA: TGTGCCAGCAGCTTACTGCAGACTAGCGGGGGTTACGAGCAGTACTTC

V: TRBV5-1
length: 16
J: TRBJ2-3
D: TRBD2
size: .
CDR3: CASSLVASGGTDTQYF
DNA: TGCGCCAGCAGCTTGGTGGCTAGCGGGGGCACAGATACGCAGTATTTT

V: TRBV7-9
length: 15
J: TRBJ2-7
D: TRBD2
size: .
CDR3: CASSESSGGPYEQYF
DNA: TGTGCCAGCAGCGAAAGCAGCGGGGGGCCCTACGAGCAGTACTTC

V: TRBV27
length: 14
J: TRBJ2-3
D: .
size: .
CDR3: CASSFRTETDTQYF
DNA: TGTGCCAGCAGTTTCCGGACAGAAACAGATACGCAGTATTTT

V: TRBV5-1
length: 18
J: TRBJ1-3
D: .
size: .
CDR3: CASSSAGLVSGSGNTIYF
DNA: TGCGCCAGCAGCTCCGCCGGGTTAGTCAGCGGCTCTGGAAACACCATATATTTT

V: TRBV9
length: 14
J: TRBJ1-1
D: .
size: .
CDR3: CASSHSDRSLEAFF
DNA: TGTGCCAGCAGCCATTCGGACAGATCCCTCGAAGCTTTCTTT

V: TRBV6-5
length: 15
J: TRBJ2-5
D: .
size: .
CDR3: CASSSRTTSGETQYF
DNA: TGTGCCAGCAGTTCCCGGACGACGAGCGGGGAGACCCAGTACTTC

V: TRBV7-3
length: 15
J: TRBJ1-3
D: .
size: .
CDR3: CASSSAGSSGNTIYF
DNA: TGTGCCAGCAGCTCCGCGGGGAGCTCTGGAAACACCATATATTTT

V: TRBV7-2
length: 16
J: TRBJ1-5
D: TRBD1
size: once
CDR3: CASSERTGAVGQPQHF
DNA: TGTGCCAGCAGCGAACGAACAGGGGCGGTAGGCCAGCCCCAGCATTTT

V: TRBV5-1
length: 14
J: TRBJ2-5
D: TRBD1
size: once
CDR3: CASSPRDRGETQYF
DNA: TGCGCCAGCAGCCCAAGGGACAGGGGAGAGACCCAGTACTTC

V: TRBV4-1
length: 16
J: TRBJ2-7
D: TRBD1
size: .
CDR3: CASSQDGQGAIYEQYF
DNA: TGCGCCAGCAGCCAAGATGGGCAGGGGGCTATCTACGAGCAGTACTTC

V: TRBV21-1
length: 15
J: TRBJ1-2
D: .
size: .
CDR3: CASSKNRGRLYGYTF
DNA: TGTGCCAGCAGCAAAAACAGGGGGCGCCTCTATGGCTACACCTTC

V: TRBV5-1
length: 14
J: TRBJ2-7
D: TRBD1
size: .
CDR3: CASSWGQGPLPQYF
DNA: TGCGCCAGCAGCTGGGGACAGGGGCCCCTCCCGCAGTACTTC

V: TRBV5-8
length: 14
J: TRBJ1-5
D: .
size: .
CDR3: CASSLKQNNQPQHF
DNA: TGTGCCAGCAGCTTGAAACAGAACAATCAGCCCCAGCATTTT

V: TRBV5-6
length: 18
J: TRBJ1-2
D: TRBD1
size: .
CDR3: CASSLGPGLRTGGYGYTF
DNA: TGTGCCAGCAGCTTGGGCCCCGGGCTCCGGACAGGGGGCTATGGCTACACCTTC

V: TRBV4-1
length: 19
J: TRBJ2-7
D: TRBD1
size: .
CDR3: CASSQERSGTAHFSYEQYF
DNA: TGCGCCAGCAGCCAAGAGCGGTCCGGGACAGCTCATTTCTCCTACGAGCAGTACTTC

V: TRBV2
length: 14
J: TRBJ2-3
D: .
size: .
CDR3: CASGVGLGTDTQYF
DNA: TGTGCCAGCGGGGTGGGACTCGGCACAGATACGCAGTATTTT

V: TRBV27
length: 13
J: TRBJ1-1
D: .
size: .
CDR3: CASSFFGGTEAFF
DNA: TGTGCCAGCAGTTTTTTCGGGGGAACTGAAGCTTTCTTT

V: TRBV9
length: 15
J: TRBJ1-3
D: .
size: .
CDR3: CASSVTTGSGNTIYF
DNA: TGTGCCAGCAGCGTCACTACAGGATCTGGAAACACCATATATTTT

V: TRBV2
length: 14
J: TRBJ1-3
D: .
size: .
CDR3: CASSEGASGNTIYF
DNA: TGTGCCAGCAGTGAGGGGGCTTCTGGAAACACCATATATTTT

V: TRBV19
length: 14
J: TRBJ2-5
D: TRBD1
size: few
CDR3: CASSQPGGLETQYF
DNA: TGTGCCAGTAGTCAACCAGGGGGCTTGGAGACCCAGTACTTC

V: TRBV5-4
length: 14
J: TRBJ2-5
D: .
size: .
CDR3: CASSLESSQETQYF
DNA: TGTGCCAGCAGCTTGGAATCCTCCCAAGAGACCCAGTACTTC

V: TRBV6-5
length: 14
J: TRBJ2-7
D: .
size: .
CDR3: CASSYRVPSYEQYF
DNA: TGTGCCAGCAGTTACCGGGTCCCCTCCTACGAGCAGTACTTC

V: TRBV6-4
length: 16
J: TRBJ2-5
D: .
size: .
CDR3: CASSYVGQGWGETQYF
DNA: TGTGCCAGCAGTTACGTCGGGCAGGGGTGGGGAGAGACCCAGTACTTC

V: TRBV5-1
length: 16
J: TRBJ2-7
D: TRBD2
size: once
CDR3: CASSWRESGGGYEQYF
DNA: TGCGCCAGCAGCTGGAGGGAGAGCGGGGGGGGCTACGAGCAGTACTTC

V: TRBV13
length: 16
J: TRBJ2-1
D: TRBD1
size: .
CDR3: CASSFSGTGRIDEQFF
DNA: TGTGCCAGCAGCTTCTCGGGGACAGGGAGGATTGATGAGCAGTTCTTC

V: TRBV4-3
length: 15
J: TRBJ1-3
D: .
size: .
CDR3: CASSQVQNSGNTIYF
DNA: TGCGCCAGCAGCCAAGTCCAGAACTCTGGAAACACCATATATTTT